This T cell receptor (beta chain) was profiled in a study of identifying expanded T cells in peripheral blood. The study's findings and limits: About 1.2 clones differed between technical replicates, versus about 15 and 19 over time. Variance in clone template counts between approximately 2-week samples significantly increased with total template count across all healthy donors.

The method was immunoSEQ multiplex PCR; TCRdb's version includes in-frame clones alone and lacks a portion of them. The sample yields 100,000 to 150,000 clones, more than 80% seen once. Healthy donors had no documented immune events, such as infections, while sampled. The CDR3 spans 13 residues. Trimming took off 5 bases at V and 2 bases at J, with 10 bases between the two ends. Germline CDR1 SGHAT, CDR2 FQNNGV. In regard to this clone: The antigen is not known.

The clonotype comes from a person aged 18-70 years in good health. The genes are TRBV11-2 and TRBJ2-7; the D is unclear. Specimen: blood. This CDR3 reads CASSPNFPYEQYF. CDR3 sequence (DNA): TGTGCCAGCAGCCCGAATTTTCCCTACGAGCAGTACTTC.